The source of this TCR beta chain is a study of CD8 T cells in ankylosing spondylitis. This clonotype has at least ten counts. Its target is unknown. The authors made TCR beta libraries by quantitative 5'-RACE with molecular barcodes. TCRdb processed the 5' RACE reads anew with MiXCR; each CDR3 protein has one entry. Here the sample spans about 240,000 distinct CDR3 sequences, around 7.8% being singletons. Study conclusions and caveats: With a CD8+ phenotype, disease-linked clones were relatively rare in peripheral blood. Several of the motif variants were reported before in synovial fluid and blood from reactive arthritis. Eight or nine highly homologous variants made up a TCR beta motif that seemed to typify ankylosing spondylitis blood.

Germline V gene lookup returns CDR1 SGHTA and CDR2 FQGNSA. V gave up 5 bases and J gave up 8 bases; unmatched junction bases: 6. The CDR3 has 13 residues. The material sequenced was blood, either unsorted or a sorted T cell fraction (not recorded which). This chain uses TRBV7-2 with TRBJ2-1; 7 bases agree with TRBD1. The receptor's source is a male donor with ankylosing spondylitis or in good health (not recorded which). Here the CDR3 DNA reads TGTGCCAGCAGCCAAACAGGGGACCATGAGCAGTTCTTC. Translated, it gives CASSQTGDHEQFF.